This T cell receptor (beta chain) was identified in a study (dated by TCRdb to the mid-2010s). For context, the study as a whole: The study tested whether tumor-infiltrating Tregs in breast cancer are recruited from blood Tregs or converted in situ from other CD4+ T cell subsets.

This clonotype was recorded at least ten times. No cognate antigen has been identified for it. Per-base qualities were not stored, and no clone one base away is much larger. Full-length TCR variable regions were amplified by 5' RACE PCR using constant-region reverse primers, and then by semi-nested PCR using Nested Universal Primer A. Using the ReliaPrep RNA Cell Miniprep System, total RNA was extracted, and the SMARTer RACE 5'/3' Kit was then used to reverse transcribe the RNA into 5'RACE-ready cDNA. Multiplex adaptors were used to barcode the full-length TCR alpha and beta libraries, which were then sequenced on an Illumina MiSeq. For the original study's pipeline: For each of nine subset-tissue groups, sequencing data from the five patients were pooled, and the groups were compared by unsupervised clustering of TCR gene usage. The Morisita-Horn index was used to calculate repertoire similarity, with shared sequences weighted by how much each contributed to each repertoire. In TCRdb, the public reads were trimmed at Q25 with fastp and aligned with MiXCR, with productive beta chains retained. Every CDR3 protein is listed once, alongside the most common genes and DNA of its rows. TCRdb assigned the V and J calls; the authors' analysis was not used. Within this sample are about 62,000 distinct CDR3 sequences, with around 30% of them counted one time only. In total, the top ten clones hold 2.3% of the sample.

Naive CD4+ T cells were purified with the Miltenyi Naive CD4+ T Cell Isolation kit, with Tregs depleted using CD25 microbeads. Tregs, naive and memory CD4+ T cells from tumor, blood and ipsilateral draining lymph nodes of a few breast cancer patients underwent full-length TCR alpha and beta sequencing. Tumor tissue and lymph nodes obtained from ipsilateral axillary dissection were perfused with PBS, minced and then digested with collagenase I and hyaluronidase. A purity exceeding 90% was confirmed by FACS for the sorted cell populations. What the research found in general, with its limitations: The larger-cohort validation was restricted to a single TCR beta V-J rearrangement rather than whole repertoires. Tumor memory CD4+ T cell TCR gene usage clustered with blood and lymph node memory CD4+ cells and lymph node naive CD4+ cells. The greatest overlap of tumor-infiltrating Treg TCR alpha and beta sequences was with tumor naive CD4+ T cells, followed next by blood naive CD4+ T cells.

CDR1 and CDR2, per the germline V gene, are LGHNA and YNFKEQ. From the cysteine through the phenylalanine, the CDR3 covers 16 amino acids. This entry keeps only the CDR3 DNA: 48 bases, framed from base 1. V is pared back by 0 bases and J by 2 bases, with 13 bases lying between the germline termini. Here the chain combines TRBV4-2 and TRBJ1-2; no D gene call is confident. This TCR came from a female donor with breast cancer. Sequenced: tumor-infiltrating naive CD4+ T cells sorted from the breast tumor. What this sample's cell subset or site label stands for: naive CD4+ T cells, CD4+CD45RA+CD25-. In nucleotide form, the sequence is TGTGCCAGCAGCCAAGATCGGGTTGGCGGGAACTATGGCTACACCTTC. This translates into CASSQDRVGGNYGYTF.